This T cell receptor (beta chain) was identified during a study of regulatory T cells in long-lasting Graves disease. This CDR3 has 15 amino acids. CDR1 MDHEN and CDR2 SYDVKM come from the germline V gene. With 6 bases removed from V and 4 bases from J, the gap between germline ends came to 18 bases. As for time point: newly diagnosed GD, antithyroid drugs for less than 3 months. The TCR library was prepared using RNA isolated from PBMCs. To make TCR beta libraries, researchers used iRepertoire HTBI primers and Arm-PCR of CDR3 regions. TCRdb recomputed calls from the multiplex PCR reads with MiXCR, one row per CDR3 protein. The profile covers over 400,000 distinct CDR3 sequences, with 12% to 15% appearing a single time and approximately 19% taken by the ten largest. This clonotype was found many times. The sample also formed part of further work on T cells in Graves' hyperthyroidism and ophthalmopathy.

Sequencing used peripheral blood mononuclear cells (PBMCs), obtained at new diagnosis, from a patient treated with antithyroid drugs. The rearrangement uses TRBV28 and TRBJ1-2; tentatively, D is TRBD1 (5 bases). The sequence came from a woman aged 45-59 years with Graves disease. CDR3 sequence (DNA): TGTGCCAGCAGGGACCCAGGGCTAAGGCGCTATGGCTACACCTTC. It yields the protein CASRDPGLRRYGYTF.